These 5 T cell receptor beta chains came from one sample sequenced in a study of T cell repertoires in cytomegalovirus infection. Each CDR3 protein gets one entry after TCRdb re-called the reads with MiXCR. The sample includes 250,000 or so distinct CDR3 sequences, approximately 15% seen only once; the top ten take less than 60%. The sequenced material came from CD8+ T cells from PBMCs. The receptors originated from a human donor in good health (CMV status not recorded). Some clones in this sample may be carry-over from other donors' samples.

This chain uses TRBV6-6 with TRBJ1-4, with TRBD1 as a possible D gene (6 bases). Germline CDR1 reads MNHNY; CDR2 reads SVGAGI (reference sequence). The germline V and J ends were trimmed by 6 bases and 5 bases, with 31 bases remaining between them. This CDR3 spans 20 amino acids. The CDR3 coding sequence is TGTGCCAGCAGACCCCGACCGGGGGAGGGCCGACAGGAGAGAAATGAAAAACTGTTTTTT. The encoded protein is CASRPRPGEGRQERNEKLFF.

This clonotype showed up many times. The V gene is TRBV6-6, the J gene TRBJ1-3; D not resolved. Trimming left V 0 bases short and J 2 bases short, with 17 bases between. Germline loops: CDR1 MNHNY, CDR2 SVGAGI (reference sequence). The CDR3 has 18 residues. The CDR3 reads CASSYSPGGIHTGNTIYF. The CDR3 DNA sequence: TGTGCCAGCAGTTACTCCCCCGGCGGTATACATACTGGAAACACCATATATTTT.

The rearrangement uses TRBV7-9 and TRBJ1-4, with unresolved D. This CDR3 is 17 amino acids long. Germline V gene lookup returns CDR1 SEHNR and CDR2 FQNEAQ (reference sequence). The V and J ends lost 4 bases and 0 bases respectively, with 15 bases between them. CDR3 loop: CASSSPKTDATNEKLFF. CDR3 DNA: TGTGCCAGCAGCTCGCCGAAGACTGACGCAACTAATGAAAAACTGTTTTTT.

The chain recombines TRBV12-3 or TRBV12-4 with TRBJ2-2, with 12 nucleotides matching TRBD2. The CDR3 length is 20 residues. V was pared by 3 bases and J by 3 bases, with 14 bases of the junction left unmatched. The CDR3 DNA follows: TGTGCCAGCAGTTTCCCGTCCCTCTCTAGCGGGGGGGCGGACACCGGGGAGCTGTTTTTT. Its translation: CASSFPSLSSGGADTGELFF.

This clonotype showed up just a few times. The rearrangement links TRBV12-3 or TRBV12-4 to TRBJ2-4; D is tentatively TRBD1 or TRBD2 (5 bases each). Trimming removed 4 bases at V and 6 bases at J, with 7 bases between. This CDR3 has 12 amino acids. CDR3 in DNA: TGTGCCAGCAGTTGGGACGGAAACATTCAGTACTTC. It specifies CASSWDGNIQYF.